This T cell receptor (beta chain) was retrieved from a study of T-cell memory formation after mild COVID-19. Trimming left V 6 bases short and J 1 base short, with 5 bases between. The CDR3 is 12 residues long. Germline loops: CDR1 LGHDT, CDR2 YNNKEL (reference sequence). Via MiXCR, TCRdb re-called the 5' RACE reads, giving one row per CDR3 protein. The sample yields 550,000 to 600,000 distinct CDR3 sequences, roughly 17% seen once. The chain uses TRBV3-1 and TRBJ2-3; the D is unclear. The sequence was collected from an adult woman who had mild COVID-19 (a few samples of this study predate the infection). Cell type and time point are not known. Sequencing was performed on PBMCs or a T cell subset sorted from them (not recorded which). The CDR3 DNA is TGTGCCAGCAGAAAGGGCACAGATACGCAGTATTTT. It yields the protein CASRKGTDTQYF.